These T cell receptor beta chains were read from a single sample in a study of control samples from healthy donors and cancer patients. Measured with immunoSEQ multiplex PCR; TCRdb has only the in-frame clones, and not every one. The sample lists about 140,000 clones, approximately 94% seen once, with less than 15% in the top ten. Specimen: blood. The receptors stem from a man in his forties in good health. CDR3s include the opening cysteine and the closing phenylalanine or tryptophan. D genes are given only for firm matches. Not every row has a clone size; where given, it reads once, few, many or a size class.

d_call j_call clone_size v_call cdr3_aa cdr3_nt
- TRBJ2-3 - TRBV11-2 CASSLGSSRWDTQYF TGTGCCAGCAGCTTAGGCTCTTCAAGGTGGGATACGCAGTATTTT
- TRBJ2-7 - TRBV7-9 CASSLESPYEQYF TGTGCCAGCAGCTTAGAGTCTCCGTACGAGCAGTACTTC
- TRBJ1-2 - TRBV12-5 CASGLAENYGYTF TGTGCTAGTGGTTTGGCCGAAAACTATGGCTACACCTTC
- TRBJ2-7 - TRBV18 CASSFTIDSYEQYF TGTGCCAGCTCCTTCACTATTGACAGTTACGAGCAGTACTTC
- TRBJ1-1 - TRBV27 CASSLRGGATEAFF TGTGCCAGCAGTTTAAGAGGGGGGGCCACTGAAGCTTTCTTT
TRBD2 TRBJ2-2 once TRBV5-1 CASSNGGLANTGELFF TGCGCCAGCAGCAACGGGGGACTAGCTAACACCGGGGAGCTGTTTTTT
- TRBJ1-5 - TRBV5-5 CASSLFQGGQPQHF TGTGCCAGCAGCTTGTTTCAGGGTGGACAGCCCCAGCATTTT
- TRBJ2-1 - TRBV3-1/TRBV3-2 CASGARDSYNEQFF TGTGCCAGCGGAGCTCGGGACTCCTACAATGAGCAGTTCTTC
- TRBJ1-2 - TRBV6-5 CASRPLVARGGYTF TGTGCCAGCAGGCCTCTGGTCGCCAGGGGAGGCTACACCTTC
- TRBJ1-1 - TRBV7-9 CASSLKGVTGSVEAFF TGTGCCAGCAGCTTAAAGGGGGTCACGGGGTCGGTTGAAGCTTTCTTT
TRBD2 TRBJ2-5 - TRBV4-1 CASTSSGGEQETQYF TGCGCCAGCACGTCCAGCGGGGGGGAACAAGAGACCCAGTACTTC
- TRBJ1-1 - TRBV9 CASSVETGGTEAFF TGTGCCAGCAGCGTAGAAACCGGGGGCACTGAAGCTTTCTTT
TRBD2 TRBJ2-7 - TRBV6-6 CASSYSTGEGGNEQYF TGTGCCAGCAGTTACTCCACCGGGGAGGGAGGCAACGAGCAGTACTTC
- TRBJ1-1 - TRBV19 CASSIEERAEAFF TGTGCCAGTAGTATAGAGGAAAGGGCTGAAGCTTTCTTT
TRBD1 TRBJ1-5 - TRBV2 CASRTGHSNQPQHF TGTGCCAGCCGGACAGGGCATAGCAATCAGCCCCAGCATTTT
- TRBJ1-4 - TRBV27 CASSKNGPMTTEKLFF TGTGCCAGCAGTAAGAACGGGCCGATGACGACCGAAAAACTGTTTTTT
TRBD2 TRBJ2-1 once TRBV3-1/TRBV3-2 CASSQDRGGYNEQFF TGTGCCAGCAGCCAAGATCGGGGGGGGTACAATGAGCAGTTCTTC
- TRBJ2-3 - TRBV18 CASSPRNSGTASTDTQYF TGTGCCAGCTCACCACGTAATTCCGGGACGGCTAGCACAGATACGCAGTATTTT
- TRBJ1-5 - TRBV5-6 CASNLLGGDQPQHF TGTGCCAGCAACCTCTTAGGGGGGGATCAGCCCCAGCATTTT
- TRBJ1-2 - TRBV6-2/TRBV6-3 CASSYSRTGKSYTF TGTGCCAGCAGTTACTCGAGAACAGGGAAAAGCTACACCTTC
TRBD1 TRBJ1-5 - TRBV27 CASRPTTGARTYSNQPQHF TGTGCCAGCAGGCCAACTACAGGGGCTAGGACTTATAGCAATCAGCCCCAGCATTTT
- TRBJ2-5 - TRBV18 CASSPGAGETQYF TGTGCCAGCTCACCGGGGGCAGGGGAGACCCAGTACTTC
- TRBJ1-3 few TRBV4-2 CASSQEGVGRGRVTSGNTIYF TGTGCCAGCAGCCAAGAAGGAGTGGGCAGGGGCCGCGTCACCTCTGGAAACACCATATATTTT
- TRBJ1-5 - TRBV10-1 CASSQGLDQPQHF TGCGCCAGCAGTCAGGGGCTGGATCAGCCCCAGCATTTT
TRBD1 TRBJ2-1 - TRBV5-1 CASSAGQGKNEQFF TGCGCCAGCAGCGCTGGACAGGGGAAGAATGAGCAGTTCTTC
TRBD2 TRBJ2-1 - TRBV24-1 CATSDFGTSEGNEQFF TGTGCCACCAGTGATTTCGGGACTAGCGAGGGTAATGAGCAGTTCTTC
TRBD2 TRBJ2-2 - TRBV28 CASSTSGRAESNTGELFF TGTGCCAGCAGTACTAGCGGGAGGGCCGAATCGAACACCGGGGAGCTGTTTTTT